This T cell receptor (beta chain) was sequenced in a study of cytomegalovirus exposure and HLA in healthy donors. About the study: The early release's HLA-typed donors yielded approximately 81 million unique TCRs. General study findings and limits: Within the data, a cluster of highly shared sequence variants was likely a sequencing artifact. After further analysis at a later stage, roughly 15,000 TCR beta sequences were associated with HLA alleles at 0.05 false discovery rate.

Donors were ostensibly healthy at sampling, although undocumented immune exposures were probable. The PCR ran on 60 Vbeta and 13 Jbeta primers. Using immunoSEQ multiplex PCR, the repertoire was profiled, and TCRdb retains in-frame clones only, with some absent. The sample comprises about 150,000 clones, approximately 86% of which are singletons, and around 7% rests with the top ten. About this clone itself: The antigen remains unidentified.

Specimen: PBMCs. This clonotype originated in a woman aged 45-65 years in good health and CMV-seropositive.

The CDR3, as DNA: TGTGCCAGCAGTACCCCCTCGACAGGGGGCTATGGCTACACCTTC. This encodes CASSTPSTGGYGYTF. V usage is TRBV6-1 and J usage is TRBJ1-2, with 9 bases lining up with TRBD1. The CDR3 is 15 residues long. J gave up 4 bases and V 5 bases, and 8 bases lay outside the gene matches. Germline CDR1 is MNHNS and CDR2 is SASEGT.